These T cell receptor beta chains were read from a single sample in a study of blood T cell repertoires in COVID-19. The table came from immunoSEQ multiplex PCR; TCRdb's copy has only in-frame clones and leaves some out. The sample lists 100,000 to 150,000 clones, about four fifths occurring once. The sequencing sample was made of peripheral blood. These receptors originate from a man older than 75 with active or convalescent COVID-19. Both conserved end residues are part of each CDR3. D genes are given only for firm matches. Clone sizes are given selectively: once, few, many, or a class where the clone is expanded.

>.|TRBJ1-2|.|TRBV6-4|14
CASSPSGSLYGYTF
TGTGCCAGCAGCCCCTCTGGGAGTCTATATGGCTACACCTTC
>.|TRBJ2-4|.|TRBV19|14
CASSVQGVGNIQYF
TGTGCCAGTAGTGTACAGGGAGTGGGAAACATTCAGTACTTC
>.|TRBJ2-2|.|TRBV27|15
CASSSRGANTGELFF
TGTGCCAGCAGTTCCAGGGGGGCGAACACCGGGGAGCTGTTTTTT
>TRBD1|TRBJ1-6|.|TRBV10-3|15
CAISGGQGASSPLHF
TGTGCCATCAGCGGCGGACAGGGGGCAAGTTCACCCCTCCACTTT
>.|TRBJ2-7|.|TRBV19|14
CASSMLTGDYEQYF
TGTGCCAGTAGTATGCTGACAGGAGACTACGAGCAGTACTTC
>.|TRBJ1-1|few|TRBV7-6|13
CASSLTVNTEAFF
TGTGCCAGCAGCCTAACGGTAAACACTGAAGCTTTCTTT
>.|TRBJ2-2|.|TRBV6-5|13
CASSYGGTGELFF
TGTGCCAGCAGTTACGGGGGGACCGGGGAGCTGTTTTTT
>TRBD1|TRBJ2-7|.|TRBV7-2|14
CASSLTGGNYEQYF
TGTGCCAGCAGCCTTACAGGGGGTAACTACGAGCAGTACTTC
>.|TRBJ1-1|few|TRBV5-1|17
CASRRRATQGTNTEAFF
TGCGCCAGCAGAAGAAGGGCCACACAGGGTACGAACACTGAAGCTTTCTTT
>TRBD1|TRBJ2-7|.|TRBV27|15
CASSLSGTGFYEQYF
TGTGCCAGCAGTTTATCGGGGACAGGCTTTTACGAGCAGTACTTC
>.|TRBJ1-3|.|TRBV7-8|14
CASNNGGSGNTIYF
TGTGCCAGCAACAATGGCGGCTCTGGAAACACCATATATTTT
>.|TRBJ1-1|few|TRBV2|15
CASRFTGTTDTEAFF
TGTGCCAGCAGGTTTACCGGGACTACGGACACTGAAGCTTTCTTT
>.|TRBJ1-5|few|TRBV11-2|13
CASSLDRGQPQHF
TGTGCCAGCAGCTTAGATCGGGGTCAGCCCCAGCATTTT
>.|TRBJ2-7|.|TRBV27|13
CASRSQGWGEQYF
TGTGCCAGCAGATCACAGGGTTGGGGCGAGCAGTACTTC
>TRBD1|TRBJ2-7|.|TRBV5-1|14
CASSTGTGSNEQYF
TGCGCCAGCAGCACGGGGACAGGGAGCAACGAGCAGTACTTC
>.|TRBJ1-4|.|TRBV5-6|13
CASSLTGDEKLFF
TGTGCCAGCAGCTTAACCGGGGATGAAAAACTGTTTTTT
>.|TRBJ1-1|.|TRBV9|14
CASSPRIMNTEAFF
TGTGCCAGCAGCCCGAGGATCATGAACACTGAAGCTTTCTTT
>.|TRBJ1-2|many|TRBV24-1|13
CATSDSGRGGYTF
TGTGCCACCAGTGATTCGGGCAGGGGTGGCTACACCTTC
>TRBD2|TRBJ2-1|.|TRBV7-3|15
CASSLTGSGGYEQFF
TGTGCCAGCAGCTTAACAGGTAGCGGGGGGTACGAGCAGTTCTTC
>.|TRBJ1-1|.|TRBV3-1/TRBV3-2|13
CASRDNTNTEAFF
TGTGCCAGCAGGGACAACACCAACACTGAAGCTTTCTTT
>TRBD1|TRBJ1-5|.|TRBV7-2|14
CASSPGTGDRPQHF
TGTGCCAGCAGTCCCGGGACAGGGGATAGGCCCCAGCATTTT
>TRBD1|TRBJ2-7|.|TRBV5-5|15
CASMTIDRGFYEQYF
TGTGCCAGCATGACGATCGACAGGGGGTTCTACGAGCAGTACTTC
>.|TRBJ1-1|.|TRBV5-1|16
CASSFLRGGMNTEAFF
TGCGCCAGCAGCTTCCTCAGGGGCGGCATGAACACTGAAGCTTTCTTT
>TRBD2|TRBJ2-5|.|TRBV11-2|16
CASSLNSGGPQETQYF
TGTGCCAGCAGCTTAAATAGCGGGGGGCCACAAGAGACCCAGTACTTC
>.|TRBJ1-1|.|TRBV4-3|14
CASSQDNRPTEAFF
TGCGCCAGCAGCCAAGATAACAGGCCGACTGAAGCTTTCTTT
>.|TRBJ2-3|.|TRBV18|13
CASSPFRADTQYF
TGTGCCAGCTCACCTTTCCGGGCAGATACGCAGTATTTT
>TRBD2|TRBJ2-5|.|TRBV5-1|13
CASSLGRAETQYF
TGCGCCAGCAGTCTGGGGAGGGCTGAGACCCAGTACTTC
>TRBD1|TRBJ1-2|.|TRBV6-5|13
CASRAYQGGGYTF
TGTGCCAGCAGAGCCTATCAGGGGGGTGGCTACACCTTC
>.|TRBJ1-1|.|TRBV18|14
CASSGFTGFTEAFF
TGTGCCAGCTCGGGCTTTACAGGGTTCACTGAAGCTTTCTTT
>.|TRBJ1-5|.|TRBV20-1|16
CSASAGGGLGNQPQHF
TGCAGTGCTAGTGCGGGGGGCGGATTGGGCAATCAGCCCCAGCATTTT
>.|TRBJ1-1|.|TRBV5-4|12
CASSYWPAEAFF
TGTGCCAGCAGCTATTGGCCCGCTGAAGCTTTCTTT
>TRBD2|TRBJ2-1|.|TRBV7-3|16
CASSPLGGDSYNEQFF
TGTGCCAGCAGCCCTCTGGGAGGGGACTCCTACAATGAGCAGTTCTTC
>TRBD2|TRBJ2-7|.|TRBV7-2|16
CASSSGLAGSSYEQYF
TGTGCCAGCAGCTCAGGACTAGCGGGCAGCTCCTACGAGCAGTACTTC